The T cell receptor (beta chain) under discussion was sequenced for a study of response to subunit inactivated influenza vaccine. Study conclusions and caveats: Each seasonal influenza vaccination recruits few new T cells, the authors suggested.

This CDR3 is built from 15 residues. V lost 0 bases, J lost 0 bases, and 6 bases lay in between. Germline-derived CDR1 and CDR2 are MGHRA and YSYEKL. TCRdb itself ran the RT-PCR reads through MiXCR, one entry per CDR3 protein. Among about 650,000 distinct CDR3 sequences, approximately 15% were seen once, and the ten largest hold 7.6%. In this sample, this clonotype turned up many times. Its specificity is not known. The V gene is TRBV4-1, the J gene TRBJ1-5, with no clear D. The sequenced sample was PBMCs from blood, obtained about 14 days before vaccination. The receptor was isolated from a man aged 45-65 years who received an inactivated influenza vaccine. The CDR3 spells CASSQDVYSNQPQHF. CDR3 sequence (DNA): TGCGCCAGCAGCCAAGATGTGTATAGCAATCAGCCCCAGCATTTT.